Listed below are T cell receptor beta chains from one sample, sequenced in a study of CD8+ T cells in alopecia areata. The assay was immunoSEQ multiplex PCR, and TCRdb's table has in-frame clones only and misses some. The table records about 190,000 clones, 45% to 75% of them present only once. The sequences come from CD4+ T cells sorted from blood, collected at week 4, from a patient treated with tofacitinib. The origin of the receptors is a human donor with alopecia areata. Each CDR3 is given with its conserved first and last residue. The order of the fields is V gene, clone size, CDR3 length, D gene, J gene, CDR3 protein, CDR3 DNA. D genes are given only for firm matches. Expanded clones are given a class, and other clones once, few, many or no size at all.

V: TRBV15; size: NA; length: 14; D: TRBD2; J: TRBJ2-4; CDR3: CATSWSGVENIQYF; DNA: TGTGCCACCAGCTGGAGCGGGGTCGAAAACATTCAGTACTTC
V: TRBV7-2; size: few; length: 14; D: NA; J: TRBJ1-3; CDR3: CASRPDSSGNTIYF; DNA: TGTGCCAGCAGACCAGACAGCTCTGGAAACACCATATATTTT
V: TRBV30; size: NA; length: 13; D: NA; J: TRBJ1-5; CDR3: CAWSVREDQPQHF; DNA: TGTGCCTGGAGTGTACGGGAGGATCAGCCCCAGCATTTT
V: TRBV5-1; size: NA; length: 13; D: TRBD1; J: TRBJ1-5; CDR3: CASSPTGKQPQHF; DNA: TGCGCCAGCAGCCCGACAGGGAAGCAGCCCCAGCATTTT
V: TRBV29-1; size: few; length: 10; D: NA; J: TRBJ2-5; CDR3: CSVGQETQYF; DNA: TGCAGCGTTGGACAAGAGACCCAGTACTTC
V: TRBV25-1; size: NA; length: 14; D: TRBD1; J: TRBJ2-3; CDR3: CASTEQGSADTQYF; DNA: TGTGCCAGCACCGAACAGGGGAGCGCAGATACGCAGTATTTT
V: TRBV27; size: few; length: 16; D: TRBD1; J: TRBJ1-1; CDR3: CASSSPGQDRGTEAFF; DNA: TGTGCCAGCAGTTCGCCCGGACAGGATAGGGGGACTGAAGCTTTCTTT
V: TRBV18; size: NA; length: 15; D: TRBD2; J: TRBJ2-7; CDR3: CASSPDASGRYEQYF; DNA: TGTGCCAGCTCACCAGATGCTAGCGGGAGGTACGAGCAGTACTTC
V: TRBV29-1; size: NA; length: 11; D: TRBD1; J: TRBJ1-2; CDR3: CSVRQGNGYTF; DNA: TGCAGCGTTCGACAGGGAAATGGCTACACCTTC
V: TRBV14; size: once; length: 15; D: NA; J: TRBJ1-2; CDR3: CASSQGGGPNYGYTF; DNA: TGTGCCAGCAGCCAAGGCGGAGGGCCCAACTATGGCTACACCTTC
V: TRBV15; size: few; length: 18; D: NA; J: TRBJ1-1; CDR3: CATSLSLDSPTAANEAFF; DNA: TGTGCCACCAGTCTAAGCTTGGACAGTCCCACCGCCGCCAATGAAGCTTTCTTT
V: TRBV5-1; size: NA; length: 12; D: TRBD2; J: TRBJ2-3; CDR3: CASRRGTDTQYF; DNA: TGCGCCAGCAGGCGGGGGACAGATACGCAGTATTTT
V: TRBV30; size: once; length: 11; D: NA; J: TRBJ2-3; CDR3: CAWGFTDTQYF; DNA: TGTGCCTGGGGGTTCACAGATACGCAGTATTTT
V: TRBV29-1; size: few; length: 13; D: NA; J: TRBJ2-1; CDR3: CSVKDGFYNEQFF; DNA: TGCAGCGTTAAGGACGGATTTTACAATGAGCAGTTCTTC
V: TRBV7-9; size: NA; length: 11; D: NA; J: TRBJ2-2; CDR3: CASSRGWELFF; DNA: TGTGCCAGCAGCCGAGGTTGGGAGCTGTTTTTT
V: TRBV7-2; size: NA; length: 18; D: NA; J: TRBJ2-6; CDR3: CASSLAWASSSGANVLTF; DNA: TGTGCCAGCAGCTTAGCGTGGGCCAGCTCCTCTGGGGCCAACGTCCTGACTTTC
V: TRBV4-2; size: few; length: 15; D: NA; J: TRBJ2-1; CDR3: CASSQGGPRTNEQFF; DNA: TGTGCCAGCAGCCAAGGCGGTCCGCGAACAAATGAGCAGTTCTTC
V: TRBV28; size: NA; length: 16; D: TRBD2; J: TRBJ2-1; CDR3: CASSGRLASSYNEQFF; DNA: TGTGCCAGCAGTGGGAGACTAGCGAGTTCCTACAATGAGCAGTTCTTC
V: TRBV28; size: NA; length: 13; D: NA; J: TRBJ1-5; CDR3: CASRAFTDQPQHF; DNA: TGTGCCAGCAGGGCCTTCACGGATCAGCCCCAGCATTTT
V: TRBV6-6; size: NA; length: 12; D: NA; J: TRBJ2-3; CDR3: CASSPETMTQYF; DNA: TGTGCCAGCAGCCCCGAGACGATGACGCAGTATTTT
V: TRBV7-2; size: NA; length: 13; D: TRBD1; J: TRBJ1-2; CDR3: CASSTGGGYGYTF; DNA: TGTGCCAGCAGTACAGGGGGTGGCTATGGCTACACCTTC
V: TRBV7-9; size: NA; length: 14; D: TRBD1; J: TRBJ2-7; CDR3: CASSVDRGKSEQYF; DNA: TGTGCCAGCAGCGTCGACAGGGGAAAGAGCGAGCAGTACTTC
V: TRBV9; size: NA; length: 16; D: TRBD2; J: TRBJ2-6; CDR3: CASSVQGGAGANVLTF; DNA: TGTGCCAGCAGCGTGCAGGGAGGGGCTGGGGCCAACGTCCTGACTTTC
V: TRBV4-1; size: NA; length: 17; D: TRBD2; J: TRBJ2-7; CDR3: CASSLLAGSLSSYEQYF; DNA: TGCGCCAGCAGCCTACTAGCGGGATCCCTGAGCTCCTACGAGCAGTACTTC
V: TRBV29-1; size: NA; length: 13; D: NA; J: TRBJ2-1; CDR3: CSKAGPPDDEQFF; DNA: TGCAGTAAAGCCGGGCCCCCGGACGATGAGCAGTTCTTC
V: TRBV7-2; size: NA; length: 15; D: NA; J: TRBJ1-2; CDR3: CASSPILLANYGYTF; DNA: TGTGCCAGCAGCCCAATCCTCCTAGCTAACTATGGCTACACCTTC
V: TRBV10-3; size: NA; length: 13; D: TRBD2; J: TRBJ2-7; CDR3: CAITSGSTYEQYF; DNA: TGTGCCATAACTAGCGGGAGTACCTACGAGCAGTACTTC
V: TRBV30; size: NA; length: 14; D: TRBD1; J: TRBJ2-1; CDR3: CAWRTGGSYNEQFF; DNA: TGTGCCTGGAGAACAGGGGGCTCCTACAATGAGCAGTTCTTC
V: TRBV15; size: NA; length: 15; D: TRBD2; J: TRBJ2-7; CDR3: CATSRGTSGTYGQYF; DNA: TGTGCCACCAGCAGAGGGACTAGCGGCACCTACGGGCAGTACTTC
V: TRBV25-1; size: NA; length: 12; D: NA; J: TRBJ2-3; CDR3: CASSEGRDTQYF; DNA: TGTGCCAGCAGTGAAGGACGGGATACGCAGTATTTT
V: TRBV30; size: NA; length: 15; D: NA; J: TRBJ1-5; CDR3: CAWGPGHEGNQPQHF; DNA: TGTGCCTGGGGGCCGGGACACGAGGGAAATCAGCCCCAGCATTTT
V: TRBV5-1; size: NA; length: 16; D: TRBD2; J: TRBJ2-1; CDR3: CASSGLAGEGGNEQFF; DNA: TGCGCCAGCAGTGGACTAGCGGGAGAGGGTGGGAATGAGCAGTTCTTC
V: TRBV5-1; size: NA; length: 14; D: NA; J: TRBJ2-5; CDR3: CASSYSGTGETQYF; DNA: TGCGCCAGCAGCTACAGCGGAACGGGAGAGACCCAGTACTTC
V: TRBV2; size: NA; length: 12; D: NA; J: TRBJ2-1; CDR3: CASSEGGAEQFF; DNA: TGTGCCAGCAGTGAGGGGGGTGCGGAGCAGTTCTTC
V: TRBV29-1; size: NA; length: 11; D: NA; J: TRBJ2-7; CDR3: CSVGAGPQQYF; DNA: TGCAGCGTGGGGGCGGGACCCCAGCAGTACTTC
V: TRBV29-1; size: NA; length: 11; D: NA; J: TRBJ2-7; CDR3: CSSRVGYEQYF; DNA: TGCAGCTCCCGGGTGGGGTACGAGCAGTACTTC
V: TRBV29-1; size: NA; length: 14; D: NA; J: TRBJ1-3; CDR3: CSVDGRDSGNTIYF; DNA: TGCAGCGTAGACGGACGGGACTCTGGAAACACCATATATTTT
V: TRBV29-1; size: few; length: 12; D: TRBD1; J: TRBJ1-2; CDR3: CSVRQGGDGYTF; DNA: TGCAGCGTGCGACAGGGGGGAGATGGCTACACCTTC
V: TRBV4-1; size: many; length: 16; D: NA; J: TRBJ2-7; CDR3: CASSGQRGGSAYEQYF; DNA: TGCGCCAGCAGCGGACAGAGGGGAGGGAGCGCCTACGAGCAGTACTTC
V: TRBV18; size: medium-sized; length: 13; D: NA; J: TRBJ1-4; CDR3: CASSPAENEKLFF; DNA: TGTGCCAGCTCACCGGCAGAGAATGAAAAACTGTTTTTT
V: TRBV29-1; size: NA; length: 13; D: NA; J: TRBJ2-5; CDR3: CSVEDRRQGTQYF; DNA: TGCAGCGTTGAAGATAGGCGGCAAGGGACCCAGTACTTC
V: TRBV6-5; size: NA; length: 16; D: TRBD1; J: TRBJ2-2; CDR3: CASSYSTGRNTGELFF; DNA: TGTGCCAGCAGTTACTCGACAGGGCGGAACACCGGGGAGCTGTTTTTT
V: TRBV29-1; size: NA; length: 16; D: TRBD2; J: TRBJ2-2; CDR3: CSVEGGSGRYTGELFF; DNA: TGCAGCGTTGAAGGCGGGAGTGGCCGATACACCGGGGAGCTGTTTTTT
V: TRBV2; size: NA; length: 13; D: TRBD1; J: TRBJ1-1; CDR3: CASYRGIGTEAFF; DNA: TGTGCCAGCTACAGGGGAATAGGCACTGAAGCTTTCTTT
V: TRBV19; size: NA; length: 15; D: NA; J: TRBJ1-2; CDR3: CASSLYREGNYGYTF; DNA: TGTGCCAGTAGTTTATACAGGGAGGGGAACTATGGCTACACCTTC
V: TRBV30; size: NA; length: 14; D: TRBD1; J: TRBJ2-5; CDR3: CAWIGTGGPATQYF; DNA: TGTGCCTGGATCGGGACAGGGGGACCAGCGACCCAGTACTTC
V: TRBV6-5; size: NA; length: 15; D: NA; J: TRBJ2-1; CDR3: CASSYLDSLGDEQFF; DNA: TGTGCCAGCAGTTACTTGGACAGTTTGGGGGATGAGCAGTTCTTC
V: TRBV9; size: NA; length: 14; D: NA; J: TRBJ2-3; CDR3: CASSVLGEVDTQYF; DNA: TGTGCCAGCAGCGTACTCGGAGAGGTAGATACGCAGTATTTT
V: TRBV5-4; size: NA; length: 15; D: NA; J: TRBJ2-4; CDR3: CASSLPTAQTNIQYF; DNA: TGTGCCAGCAGCCTACCGACAGCCCAAACAAACATTCAGTACTTC
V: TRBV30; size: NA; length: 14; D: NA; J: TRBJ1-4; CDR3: CAWSGGTANEKLFF; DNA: TGTGCCTGGAGTGGGGGTACGGCTAATGAAAAACTGTTTTTT
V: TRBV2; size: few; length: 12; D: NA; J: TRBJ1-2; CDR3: CASSEPRGGYTF; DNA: TGTGCCAGCAGTGAACCCCGGGGCGGCTACACCTTC
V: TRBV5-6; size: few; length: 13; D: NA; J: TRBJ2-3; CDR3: CASSLIRADTQYF; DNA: TGTGCCAGCAGCCTGATAAGGGCAGATACGCAGTATTTT
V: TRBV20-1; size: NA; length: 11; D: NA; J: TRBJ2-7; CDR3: CSAVDSHEQYF; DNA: TGCAGTGCCGTGGACAGCCACGAGCAGTACTTC
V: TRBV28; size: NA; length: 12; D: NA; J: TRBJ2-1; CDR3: CATHAQRIEQFF; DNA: TGTGCCACCCATGCCCAAAGGATCGAGCAGTTCTTC